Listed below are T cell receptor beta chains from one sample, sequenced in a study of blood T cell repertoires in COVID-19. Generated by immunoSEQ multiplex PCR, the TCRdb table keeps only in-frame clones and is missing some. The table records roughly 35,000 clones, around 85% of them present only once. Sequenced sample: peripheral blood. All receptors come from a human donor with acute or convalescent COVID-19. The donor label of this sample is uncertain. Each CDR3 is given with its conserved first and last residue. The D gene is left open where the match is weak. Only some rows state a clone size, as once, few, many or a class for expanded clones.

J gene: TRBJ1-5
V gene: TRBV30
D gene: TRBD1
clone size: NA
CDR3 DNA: TGTGCCTGGAGTAACCGGGACAGGGGAAATCAGCCCCAGCATTTT
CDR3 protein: CAWSNRDRGNQPQHF

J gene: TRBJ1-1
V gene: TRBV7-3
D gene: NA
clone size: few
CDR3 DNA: TGTGCCAGCAGCCGACAGTCGAACACTGAAGCTTTCTTT
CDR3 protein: CASSRQSNTEAFF

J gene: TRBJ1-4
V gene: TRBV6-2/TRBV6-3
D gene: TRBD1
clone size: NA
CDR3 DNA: TGTGCCAGCAGCCCGGACAGGGGGGCAACTAATGAAAAACTGTTTTTT
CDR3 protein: CASSPDRGATNEKLFF

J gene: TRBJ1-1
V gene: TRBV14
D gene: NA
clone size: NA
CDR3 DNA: TGTGCCAGCAGCCAAGAACACCAGGGCACTGAAGCTTTCTTT
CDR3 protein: CASSQEHQGTEAFF

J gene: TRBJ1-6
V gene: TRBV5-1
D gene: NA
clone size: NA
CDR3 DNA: TGCGCCAGCAGCTTGGTACGGAATTCACCCCTCCACTTT
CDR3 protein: CASSLVRNSPLHF

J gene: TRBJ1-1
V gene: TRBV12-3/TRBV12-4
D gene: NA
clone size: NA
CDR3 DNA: TGTGCCAGCAGAATTTCCTCGGGCACTGAAGCTTTCTTT
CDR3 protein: CASRISSGTEAFF

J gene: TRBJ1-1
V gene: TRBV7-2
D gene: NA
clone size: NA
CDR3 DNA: TGTGCCAGCAGCTCAGGCCCCCGGCAGATGAACACTGAAGCTTTCTTT
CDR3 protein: CASSSGPRQMNTEAFF

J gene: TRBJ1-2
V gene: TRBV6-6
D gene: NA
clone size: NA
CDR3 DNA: TGTGCCAGCAGCCCTGGGGGGAACTATGGCTACACCTTC
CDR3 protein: CASSPGGNYGYTF

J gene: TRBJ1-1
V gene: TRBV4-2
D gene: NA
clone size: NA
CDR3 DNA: TGTGCCAGCAGCCAAGATCCCCAAGCCCCTGAAGCTTTCTTT
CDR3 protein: CASSQDPQAPEAFF

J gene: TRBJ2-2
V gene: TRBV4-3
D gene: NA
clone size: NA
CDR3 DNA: TGCGCCAGCAGTCGCGATCGACAGTCGAACACCGGGGAGCTGTTTTTT
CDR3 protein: CASSRDRQSNTGELFF

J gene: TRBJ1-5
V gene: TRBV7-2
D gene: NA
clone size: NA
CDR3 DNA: TGTGCCAGCAGCTCAAAAGGTCGACAGGTGGTGGGTCAGCCCCAGCATTTT
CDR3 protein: CASSSKGRQVVGQPQHF

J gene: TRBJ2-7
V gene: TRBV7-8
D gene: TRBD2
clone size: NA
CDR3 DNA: TGTGCCAGCAGCTTAACCCCTAGCGGCTACGAGCAGTACTTC
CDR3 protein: CASSLTPSGYEQYF

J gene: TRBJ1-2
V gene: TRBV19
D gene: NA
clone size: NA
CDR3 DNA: TGTGCCAGTAGTATCGGTGGATGGGAGTTCGATGGCTACACCTTC
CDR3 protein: CASSIGGWEFDGYTF

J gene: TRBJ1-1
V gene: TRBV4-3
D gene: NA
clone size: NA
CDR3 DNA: TGCGCCAGCAGCCAAGATCCCGGACAACTGAACACTGAAGCTTTCTTT
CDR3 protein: CASSQDPGQLNTEAFF

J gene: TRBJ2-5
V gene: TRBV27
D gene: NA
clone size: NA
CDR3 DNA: TGTGCCAGCAGTTTAGTCTACCCACCAGAGACCCAGTACTTC
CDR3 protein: CASSLVYPPETQYF

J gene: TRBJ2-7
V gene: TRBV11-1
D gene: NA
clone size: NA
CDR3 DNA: TGTGCCAGCAGCTTAGCCGAAGGGACGGGGGCCTACGAGCAGTACTTC
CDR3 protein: CASSLAEGTGAYEQYF

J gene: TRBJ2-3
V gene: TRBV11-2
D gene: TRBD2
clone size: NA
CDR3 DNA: TGTGCCAGCAGCTTACTCCAATCTAGCGGGAGCCATACGCAGTATTTT
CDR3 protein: CASSLLQSSGSHTQYF

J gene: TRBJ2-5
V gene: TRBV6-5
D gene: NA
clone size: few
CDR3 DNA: TGTGCCAGCAGTCAGAACAGGGCTCAAGAGACCCAGTACTTC
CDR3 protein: CASSQNRAQETQYF

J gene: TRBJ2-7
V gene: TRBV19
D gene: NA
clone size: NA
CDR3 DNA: TGTGCCCATTCGGGCAGGGTTCAGTACGAGCAGTACTTC
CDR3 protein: CAHSGRVQYEQYF

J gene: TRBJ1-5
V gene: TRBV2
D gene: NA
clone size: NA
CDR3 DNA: TGTGCCAGCAGACCAAGGGGTCAGACGCCAGGGGAGCCCCAGCATTTT
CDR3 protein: CASRPRGQTPGEPQHF

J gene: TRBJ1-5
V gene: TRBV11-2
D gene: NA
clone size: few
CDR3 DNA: TGTGCCAGCAGCTTTGCCGTAGATCAGCCCCAGCATTTT
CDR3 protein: CASSFAVDQPQHF

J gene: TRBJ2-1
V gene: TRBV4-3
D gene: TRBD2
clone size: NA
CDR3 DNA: TGCGCCAGCAGGCTAGCGGGAGACGACTACAATGAGCAGTTCTTC
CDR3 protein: CASRLAGDDYNEQFF

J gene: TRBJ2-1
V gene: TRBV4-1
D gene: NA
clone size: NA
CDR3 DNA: TGCGCCAGCAGCCAAGATAAGTGGAATAGGGCAGGGGACAATGAGCAGTTCTTC
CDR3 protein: CASSQDKWNRAGDNEQFF

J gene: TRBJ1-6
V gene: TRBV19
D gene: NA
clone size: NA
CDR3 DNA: TGTGCCAGTAGTGGGCAATTCTATAATTCACCCCTCCACTTT
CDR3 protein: CASSGQFYNSPLHF

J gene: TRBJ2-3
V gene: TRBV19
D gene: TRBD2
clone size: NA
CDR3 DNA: TGTGCCAGTAGTTCCTCCGCTAGCGGCCTCACAGATACGCAGTATTTT
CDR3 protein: CASSSSASGLTDTQYF

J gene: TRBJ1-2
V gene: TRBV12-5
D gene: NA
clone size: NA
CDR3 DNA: TGTGCTAGTGGTTTGGTTGCATTGAGTGGCTACACCTTC
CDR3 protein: CASGLVALSGYTF

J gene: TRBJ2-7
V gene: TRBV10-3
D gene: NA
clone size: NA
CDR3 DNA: TGTGCCATCAGTGACAGGGAACCATACGAGCAGTACTTC
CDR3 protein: CAISDREPYEQYF

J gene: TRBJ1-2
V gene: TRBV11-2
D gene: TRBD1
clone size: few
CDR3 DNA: TGTGCCAGCAGCACCGATCCGGGACAGGTTGAAGGCTACACCTTC
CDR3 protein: CASSTDPGQVEGYTF

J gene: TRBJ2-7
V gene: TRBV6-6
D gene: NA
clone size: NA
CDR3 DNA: TGTGCCAGCAGTTACTCGGGTTACCTAGCCCCTGGGGAGCAGTACTTC
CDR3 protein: CASSYSGYLAPGEQYF

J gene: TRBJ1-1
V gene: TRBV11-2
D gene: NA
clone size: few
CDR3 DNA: TGTGCCAGCAGCTTAGGGGCGTACACTGAAGCTTTCTTT
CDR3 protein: CASSLGAYTEAFF

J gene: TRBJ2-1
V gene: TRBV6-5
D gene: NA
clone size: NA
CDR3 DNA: TGTGCCAGCAGTCGCGCGGGGAGCTCCTACAATGAGCAGTTCTTC
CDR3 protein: CASSRAGSSYNEQFF

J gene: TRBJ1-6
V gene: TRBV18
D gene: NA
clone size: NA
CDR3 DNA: TGTGCCAGCTCACCCCACGGGGGGGGTAATAATTCACCCCTCCACTTT
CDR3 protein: CASSPHGGGNNSPLHF